The clone carrying this T cell receptor (beta chain) came up a few times. No antigen is known for it. Individually, cDNA molecules had unique molecular identifiers attached to them. TCRdb re-called the 5' RACE reads through MiXCR, storing one row per CDR3 protein. The table has roughly 66,000 distinct CDR3 sequences, approximately 8.3% seen once. The data were taken from a study of early T cells in non-severe SARS-CoV-2 infection. Study at large: The chains were unpaired, and the sequenced material was bulk RNA from unsorted whole blood. Findings of the study overall: The VDJdb matching leaned toward anti-spike CD8 responses and overlooked private and CD4 specificities.

Sequenced material: whole blood. The origin of this receptor is an adult who was a healthcare worker with PCR-confirmed SARS-CoV-2 infection or an uninfected control (not recorded which).

The DNA of the CDR3 is TGTGCCAGCAGGGTGACTAGCGTTACCGGGGAGCTGTTTTTT. Amino acid sequence: CASRVTSVTGELFF. This chain links TRBV12-3 or TRBV12-4 with TRBJ2-2; 8 bases match TRBD2. This CDR3 contains 14 residues. Trimming took 6 bases from V and 5 from J; bases not matched to a gene: 5.